The subject of this entry is one T cell receptor (beta chain). Germline CDR1 and CDR2: SGHTA and FQGNSA. CDR3 size: 13 residues. Between the trimmed V and J ends, which lost 1 base and 4 bases, there was a span of 5 bases. The data are from a study of T cells after yellow fever vaccination. TCRdb used MiXCR to reprocess the 5' RACE reads, holding one entry per CDR3 protein. The sample has some 110,000 distinct CDR3 sequences; 7.2% are singletons. The specimen was CD4+ T cells sorted from PBMCs, collected more than 40 days after the first yellow fever vaccination. This receptor was obtained from a man aged 18-30 years who received the YFV17D yellow fever vaccine. The chain links TRBV7-2 to TRBJ1-5, with D unresolved. CDR3 DNA sequence: TGTGCCAGCAGCTTAGTGACGAATCAGCCCCAGCATTTT. Translation gives CASSLVTNQPQHF.